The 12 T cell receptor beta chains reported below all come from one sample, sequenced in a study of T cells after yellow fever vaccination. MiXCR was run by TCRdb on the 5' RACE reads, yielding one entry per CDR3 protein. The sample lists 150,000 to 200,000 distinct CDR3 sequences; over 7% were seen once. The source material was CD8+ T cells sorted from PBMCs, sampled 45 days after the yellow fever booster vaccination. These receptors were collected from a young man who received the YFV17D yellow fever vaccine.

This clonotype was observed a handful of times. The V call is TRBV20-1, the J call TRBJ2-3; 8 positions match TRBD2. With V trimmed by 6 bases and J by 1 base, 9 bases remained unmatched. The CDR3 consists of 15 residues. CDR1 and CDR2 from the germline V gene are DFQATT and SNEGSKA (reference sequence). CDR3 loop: CSADLMTSGTDTQYF. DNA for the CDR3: TGCAGTGCCGATTTGATGACTAGCGGCACAGATACGCAGTATTTT.

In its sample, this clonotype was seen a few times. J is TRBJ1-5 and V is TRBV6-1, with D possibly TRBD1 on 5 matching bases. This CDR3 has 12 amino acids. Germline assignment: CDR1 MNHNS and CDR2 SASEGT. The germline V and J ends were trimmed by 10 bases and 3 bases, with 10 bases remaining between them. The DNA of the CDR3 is TGTGCCATCCAGGGAGCCAATCAGCCCCAGCATTTT. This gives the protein CAIQGANQPQHF.

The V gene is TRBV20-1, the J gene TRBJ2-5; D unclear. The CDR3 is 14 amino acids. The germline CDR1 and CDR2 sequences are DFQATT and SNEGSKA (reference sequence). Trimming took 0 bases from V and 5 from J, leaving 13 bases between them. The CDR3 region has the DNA TGCAGTGCTAGAGATGAGATCAAAGGGGAGACCCAGTACTTC. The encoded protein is CSARDEIKGETQYF.

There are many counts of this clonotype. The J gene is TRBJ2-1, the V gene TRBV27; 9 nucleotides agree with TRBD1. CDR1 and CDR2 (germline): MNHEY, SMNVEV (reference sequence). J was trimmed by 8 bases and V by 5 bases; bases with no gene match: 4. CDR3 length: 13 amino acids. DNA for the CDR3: TGTGCCAGCAGTCACGGACAGGGGTATGAGCAGTTCTTC. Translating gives CASSHGQGYEQFF.

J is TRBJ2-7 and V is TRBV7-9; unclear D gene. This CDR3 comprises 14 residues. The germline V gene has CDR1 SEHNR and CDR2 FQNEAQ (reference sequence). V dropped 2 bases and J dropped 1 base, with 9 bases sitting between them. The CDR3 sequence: CASSLIEESYEQYV. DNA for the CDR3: TGTGCCAGCAGCTTAATTGAGGAGTCCTACGAGCAGTACGTC.

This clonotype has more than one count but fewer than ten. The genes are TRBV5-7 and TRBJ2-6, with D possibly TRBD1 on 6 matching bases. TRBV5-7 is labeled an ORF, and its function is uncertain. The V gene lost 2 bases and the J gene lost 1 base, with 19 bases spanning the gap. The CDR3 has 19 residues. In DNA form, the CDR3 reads TGTGCCAGCAGCTTCGGGGACACAGGGATTTTTTCTGGGGCCAACGTCCTGACTTTC. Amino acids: CASSFGDTGIFSGANVLTF.

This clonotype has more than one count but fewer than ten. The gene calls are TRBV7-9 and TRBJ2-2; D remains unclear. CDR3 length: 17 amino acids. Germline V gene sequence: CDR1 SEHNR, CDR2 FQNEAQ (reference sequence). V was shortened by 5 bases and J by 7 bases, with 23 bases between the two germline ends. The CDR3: CASSHPLGPTLSGELFF. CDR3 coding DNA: TGTGCCAGCAGCCACCCCCTCGGACCGACACTCAGCGGGGAGCTGTTTTTT.

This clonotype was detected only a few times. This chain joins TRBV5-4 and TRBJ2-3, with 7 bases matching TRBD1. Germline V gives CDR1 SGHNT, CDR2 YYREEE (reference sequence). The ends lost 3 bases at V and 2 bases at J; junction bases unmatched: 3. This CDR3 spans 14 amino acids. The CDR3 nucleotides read TGTGCCAGCAGCTCCGGGACAGACACAGATACGCAGTATTTT. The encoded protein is CASSSGTDTDTQYF.

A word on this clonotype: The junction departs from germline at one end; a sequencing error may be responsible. The DNA for the CDR3 is TGTGCCAGCAGCCCGGGGCCCGGAGGGCCCCAGCTTTTT. It yields the protein CASSPGPGGPQLF. The V call is TRBV6-5, the J call TRBJ1-5, with D possibly being TRBD1 (5 bases). The CDR3 covers 13 residues. Germline V CDR1 and CDR2: MNHEY, SVGAGI.

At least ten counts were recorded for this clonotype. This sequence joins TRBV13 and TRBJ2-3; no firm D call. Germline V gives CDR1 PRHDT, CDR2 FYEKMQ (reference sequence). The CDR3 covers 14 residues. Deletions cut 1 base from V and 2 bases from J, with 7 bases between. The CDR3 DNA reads TGTGCCAGCAGCTTAGTGGGCCTCACAGATACGCAGTATTTT. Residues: CASSLVGLTDTQYF.

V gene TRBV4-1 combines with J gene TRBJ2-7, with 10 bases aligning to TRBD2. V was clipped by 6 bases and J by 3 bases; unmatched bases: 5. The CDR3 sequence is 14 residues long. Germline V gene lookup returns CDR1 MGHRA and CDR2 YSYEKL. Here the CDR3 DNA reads TGCGCCAGCAGTACAGCGGGGGGGATCTACGAGCAGTACTTC. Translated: CASSTAGGIYEQYF.

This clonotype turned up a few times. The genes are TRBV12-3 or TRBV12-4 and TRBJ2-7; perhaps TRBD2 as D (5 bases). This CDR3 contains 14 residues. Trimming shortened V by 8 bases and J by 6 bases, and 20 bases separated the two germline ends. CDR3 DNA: TGTGCCAGCGGACTCCGGGAACCCTGGGGCGAGCAGTACGTC. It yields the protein CASGLREPWGEQYV.